The 3 T cell receptor beta chains given below trace back to one sample, sequenced in a study of beta chain features in type 1 diabetes. Study-wide findings and caveats: TCRB CDR3s were moderately but significantly shorter in Type 1 diabetes patients in all four CD4+ subsets.

The antigens of these receptors remain unknown. Sequencing targeted expressed TCRB transcripts, as all isolated RNA had been reverse transcribed. Repertoires were generated with immunoSEQ multiplex PCR, while TCRdb's copy carries only in-frame clones and drops some. The profile shows about 150,000 clones, 10% to 13% of them singletons. Material for sequencing was central memory CD4+ T cells from blood. These TCRs come from a man aged 30 to 45 with type 1 diabetes.

This clone was observed a few times. The rearrangement joins TRBV4-2 to TRBJ1-4; D is possibly TRBD1 (5 bases). V dropped 3 bases and J dropped 0 bases, with 11 bases sitting between them. Per the germline V gene, CDR1 is LGHNA and CDR2 is YNFKEQ. This CDR3 spans 16 amino acids. The CDR3 coding sequence is TGTGCCAGCAGCCAGTCCGACAGCGCAACTAATGAAAAACTGTTTTTT. Protein product: CASSQSDSATNEKLFF.

This clone was recorded at least ten times. The chain has TRBV11-2 and TRBJ2-2; the D is unclear. Trimming took 3 bases from V and 3 from J, leaving 5 bases between them. The CDR3 is made up of 13 amino acids. The germline V gene encodes CDR1 SGHAT and CDR2 FQNNGV. CDR3 loop: CASSFRDTGELFF. For the CDR3, the DNA is TGTGCCAGCAGCTTCCGGGACACCGGGGAGCTGTTTTTT.

The chain is built from TRBV5-8 and TRBJ2-1, with a weak D call TRBD1 (6 bases). The CDR3 covers 13 residues. Germline CDR1 SGHTS, CDR2 YDEGEE. Deletions cut 3 bases from V and 7 bases from J, with 11 bases between. CDR3 nucleotide sequence: TGTGCCAGCAGCTCCCGACAGGCTAATGAGCAGTTCTTC. Protein sequence: CASSSRQANEQFF. Based on the CDR3 plus reference TRBV5-8 and TRBJ2-1, the full variable domain is EAGVTQSPTHLIKTRGQQATLRCSPISGHTSVYWYQQALGLGLQFLLWYDEGEERNRGNFPPRFSGRQFPNYSSELNVNALELEDSALYLCASSSRQANEQFFGPGTRLTVL.